Detailed here is one T cell receptor beta chain. In the study's own analysis: Amplification of reference gene primers was used by the study to estimate nucleated cell counts. Clones were sequenced by immunoSEQ multiplex PCR, and TCRdb holds only the in-frame ones, with some missing. V, J and clone size are taken as reported in that table, and D and trimming were inferred from the DNA itself. The repertoire holds a few hundred thousand clones, with 88% as singletons. The data are from a study of blood T cell repertoires in COVID-19. The overall study: The samples span acute and convalescent COVID-19 from the United States, Italy and Spain.

The germline gives CDR1 SGHRS, CDR2 YFSETQ. The CDR3 has 15 amino acids. V was clipped by 5 bases and J by 0 bases, with 14 bases between them. The chain links TRBV5-1 to TRBJ1-1; a possible D gene is TRBD1 (6 bases). The sample consisted of peripheral blood. This receptor was taken from a man aged 55 to 70 who had recovered from COVID-19. DNA for the CDR3: TGCGCCAGCAGACAGGGTAGCCAACTGAACACTGAAGCTTTCTTT. Translated: CASRQGSQLNTEAFF.